This section outlines one T cell receptor beta chain sequence together with its context. This CDR3 has 15 amino acids. Germline assignment: CDR1 SGHTA and CDR2 FQGNSA. Trimming took 6 bases from V and 2 from J; bases not matched to a gene: 7. From RNA, the CDR3 regions of TCR beta chains were amplified and sequenced. First-round RT-PCR with HTBI primers preceded a second-round multiplex PCR. TCRdb redid the calling of the multiplex PCR reads with MiXCR, one entry per CDR3 protein. The repertoire holds around 1,000,000 distinct CDR3 sequences, about 40% seen once, with over 8.5% in the top ten. In this cohort, patients with other autoimmune diseases, uncontrolled infections, pregnancy or lactation were excluded. Establishment of the diagnosis relied upon clinical symptoms, serum thyroxine, TRAb, thyroid ultrasound and orbital computed tomography. These data are taken from a study of Graves' ophthalmopathy and Graves' hyperthyroidism.

This TCR was recovered from an adult man with Graves' hyperthyroidism. The sample taken for sequencing was peripheral blood or thyroid tissue (not recorded which). This sequence joins TRBV7-2 and TRBJ2-7; 10 bases align to TRBD1. DNA for the CDR3: TGTGCCAGCAGTTACGCGGGACAGGGGCCCTACGAGCAGTACTTC. Protein sequence: CASSYAGQGPYEQYF.